This T cell receptor (beta chain) was retrieved from a study of T-cell reconstitution after alpha-beta-depleted transplantation in children. Overall study findings and caveats: One year after transplant, T-cell counts and diversity came mostly from newly produced T cells.

On this clonotype itself: Its antigen remains unknown.

Unique molecular identifiers were built into the TCRbeta library. TCRdb recomputed calls from the PCR reads with MiXCR, one row per CDR3 protein. The sample includes approximately 120,000 distinct CDR3 sequences, roughly 9.7% of them seen just once. V dropped 3 bases and J dropped 4; count of bases not matched to a gene: 11. CDR3 length equals 17 residues. The germline gives CDR1 KGHSH, CDR2 LQKENI. The source is a girl less than two years old who had a stem cell transplant for combined immunodeficiency, so the T cells may come from the graft donor. Here the sequenced sample was PBMCs, mostly from graft donor cells, taken 180 days after TCRalphabeta/CD19-depleted stem cell transplant. The chain uses TRBV18 and TRBJ2-2; 7 positions agree with TRBD1. The CDR3 sequence: CASSPIQGQKLTGELFF. CDR3 nucleotides: TGTGCCAGCTCACCGATTCAGGGACAGAAACTCACCGGGGAGCTGTTTTTT.